A selection of T cell receptor beta chains follows, all from one sample in a study of cytomegalovirus exposure and HLA in healthy donors. Generated by immunoSEQ multiplex PCR, the TCRdb table keeps only in-frame clones and is missing some. The sample lists fewer than 200,000 clones, 70% to 80% occurring once. Sequencing input: PBMCs. The receptors come from a man aged 55 to 69 in good health and CMV-seronegative. The CDR3 runs from the conserved cysteine through the conserved F or W. Each record gives: D gene, J gene, V gene, CDR3 protein. A D gene is named only where the DNA matches it firmly.

- | TRBJ2-6 | TRBV2 | CASSTGFLTF
- | TRBJ2-7 | TRBV7-8 | CASSRTRPGTSEQYF
- | TRBJ1-5 | TRBV29-1 | CSVKGGSNQPQNF
TRBD1 | TRBJ2-7 | TRBV10-3 | CAIKVTGGERPQSSYEQYF
- | TRBJ2-2 | TRBV29-1 | CSVEIQATGELFF
- | TRBJ1-5 | TRBV5-1 | CASSLDGVQPQHF
- | TRBJ2-2 | TRBV28 | CASSLLARSTGELFF
TRBD2 | TRBJ2-1 | TRBV5-1 | CASSLLASGYNEQFF
- | TRBJ2-1 | TRBV27 | CASRRGSYNEQFF
- | TRBJ1-6 | TRBV7-9 | CASSSNSLGRPNNSPLHF
- | TRBJ1-2 | TRBV7-9 | CASSPGLNYGYTF
TRBD2 | TRBJ2-1 | TRBV4-2 | CASSQEETSGGLEQFF
- | TRBJ1-1 | TRBV5-1 | CASSLGETGEAFF
- | TRBJ2-2 | TRBV5-5 | CASSLVSWGAGELFF
TRBD1 | TRBJ1-5 | TRBV6-1 | CASTGQGANNQPQHF
TRBD1 | TRBJ2-3 | TRBV18 | CASSPNKRDRGNPPHTQYF
TRBD1 | - | TRBV7-6 | CASSLGGDRAHEQYF
TRBD1 | TRBJ2-2 | TRBV7-2 | CASSLAQGAIGELFF
- | TRBJ2-7 | TRBV6-4 | CASSRGESYEQYF
- | TRBJ1-2 | TRBV4-1 | CASSQEGGPGNYGYTF
- | TRBJ2-3 | TRBV7-9 | CASSASGSTDTQYF
- | TRBJ2-1 | TRBV29-1 | CSVVARTYNEQFF
TRBD1 | TRBJ1-2 | TRBV6-1 | CASNRDGRTGEGYTF
- | TRBJ2-7 | TRBV10-3 | CAISLQDYEQYF
TRBD1 | TRBJ1-5 | TRBV19 | CASNWGTGLTNQPQHF
- | TRBJ2-2 | TRBV7-2 | CASSLVPGPRGTGELFF
TRBD1 | TRBJ2-2 | TRBV5-1 | CASTTTRQGASGELFF
- | TRBJ2-3 | TRBV27 | CASKRWGGTDTQYF
- | TRBJ1-5 | TRBV10-3 | CAISESAGNQPQHF
- | TRBJ1-1 | TRBV29-1 | CSVGPWEMNTEAFF
TRBD1 | TRBJ1-4 | TRBV7-9 | CASSLAGTGEKLFF
TRBD2 | TRBJ2-5 | TRBV27 | CASSLSSGGFGETQYF
- | TRBJ1-1 | TRBV5-1 | CASSWATQTTEAFF
- | TRBJ2-7 | TRBV28 | CASSLYSGQGSYEQYF
- | TRBJ2-5 | TRBV7-7 | CASSRGSQETQYF
- | TRBJ1-5 | TRBV7-2 | CASSLVRGPQHF
- | TRBJ1-4 | TRBV12-5 | CASGFGGTPNEKLFF
- | TRBJ1-2 | TRBV7-6 | CASSSQEGDYGYTF
- | TRBJ1-1 | TRBV30 | CAWSEQTAFF
- | TRBJ2-7 | TRBV10-1 | CASSESQVYEQYF
- | TRBJ2-1 | TRBV19 | CASSMGALPLDEQFF
TRBD1 | TRBJ1-1 | TRBV18 | CASSPTGTGEAFF
- | TRBJ2-3 | TRBV5-6 | CASSLGIAVSTDTQYF
- | TRBJ2-3 | TRBV7-2 | CASSQFTRGTDTQYF
TRBD2 | TRBJ2-7 | TRBV7-2 | CASTVTSGISYEQYF
- | TRBJ2-2 | TRBV5-4 | CASSYPGTGELFF
- | TRBJ2-1 | TRBV5-1 | CASSLADNEQFF
- | TRBJ1-1 | TRBV7-9 | CASSSLMNTEAFF
TRBD1 | TRBJ1-5 | TRBV27 | CASSLSGGLQPQHF
- | TRBJ1-1 | TRBV5-5 | CASSLQYNTEAFF
TRBD1 | TRBJ2-2 | TRBV5-4 | CASSQRTGNVGELFF
TRBD1 | TRBJ1-5 | TRBV15 | CATSRGQTPAGGGQPQHF
TRBD1 | TRBJ1-2 | TRBV28 | CASSSETGNGYGYTF
- | TRBJ1-4 | TRBV7-8 | CASSSRQRNEKLFF
- | TRBJ2-7 | TRBV15 | CATSSVFGGQTYEQYF